The T cell receptor (beta chain) under discussion was sequenced for a study of post-analysis software for immune sequencing data. Sequencing libraries made from TCR beta cDNA carried unique molecular identifiers. Input populations of roughly 0.85 to 11 million T cells gave rise to approximately 480,000 cDNA molecules. TCRdb itself ran the PCR reads through MiXCR, one entry per CDR3 protein. The sample gives about 540,000 distinct CDR3 sequences, about a third of which show up once; less than 6% is in the top ten. Study observations and caveats: In patients, TRBV5-6, TRBV5-1 and TRBV20-1 belonged to four or five TRBV segments found more frequently than in controls. Normalized Chao1 diversity in multiple sclerosis patients fell significantly below that of controls.

J was trimmed by 2 bases and V by 4 bases; bases with no gene match: 5. The germline V gene has CDR1 SGHRS and CDR2 YFSETQ. This CDR3 comprises 15 residues. The sample holds many counts of this clonotype. The antigen is undetermined. The clonotype was recovered from a girl under 18 with multiple sclerosis. The V gene is TRBV5-1, the J gene TRBJ2-5; the match to TRBD2 covers 10 bases. Sample: blood. CDR3 residues: CASSKLAGAQETQYF. CDR3 DNA: TGCGCCAGCAGCAAGCTAGCGGGGGCTCAAGAGACCCAGTACTTC.